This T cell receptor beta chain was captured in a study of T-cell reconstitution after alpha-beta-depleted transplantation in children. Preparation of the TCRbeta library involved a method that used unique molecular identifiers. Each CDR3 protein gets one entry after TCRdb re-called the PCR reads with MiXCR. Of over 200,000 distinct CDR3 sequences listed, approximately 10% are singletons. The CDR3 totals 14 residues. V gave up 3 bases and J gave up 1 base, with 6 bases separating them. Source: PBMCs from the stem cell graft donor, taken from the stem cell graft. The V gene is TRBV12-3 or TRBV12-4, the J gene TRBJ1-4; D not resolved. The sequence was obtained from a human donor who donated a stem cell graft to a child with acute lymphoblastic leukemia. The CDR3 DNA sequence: TGTGCCAGCAGTTTTGGCATAACTAATGAAAAACTGTTTTTT. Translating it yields CASSFGITNEKLFF.